A selection of T cell receptor beta chains follows, all from one sample in a study of T-cell reconstitution after alpha-beta-depleted transplantation in children. MiXCR was run by TCRdb on the PCR reads, yielding one entry per CDR3 protein. The sample includes some 340,000 distinct CDR3 sequences, 10% of them seen just once. Material: PBMCs from the stem cell graft donor, obtained from the stem cell graft. The receptors were gathered from a human donor who donated a stem cell graft to a child with acute lymphoblastic leukemia. Both conserved end residues are part of each CDR3. The D gene is left open where the match is weak. Size is omitted from some rows. Given values are once, few, many or a class for expanded clones.

v_gene	d_gene	j_gene	abundance	CDR3aa	CDR3nt
TRBV27	TRBD1	TRBJ1-3	few	CASSGGGPSGNTIYF	TGTGCCAGCAGTGGAGGGGGCCCCTCTGGAAACACCATATATTTT
TRBV24-1	TRBD1	TRBJ2-1	NA	CATSDLGQLSRNEQFF	TGTGCCACCAGTGACCTGGGACAGCTTAGCCGCAATGAGCAGTTCTTC
TRBV7-9	TRBD1	TRBJ2-1	NA	CASSLVTGGGNEQFF	TGTGCCAGCAGCTTAGTAACAGGGGGCGGGAATGAGCAGTTCTTC
TRBV20-1	TRBD2	TRBJ2-5	NA	CSATAAGAGEETQYF	TGCAGTGCTACTGCGGCGGGAGCGGGGGAAGAGACCCAGTACTTC
TRBV20-1	NA	TRBJ2-2	many	CSASPGVNTGELFF	TGCAGTGCCTCCCCAGGAGTGAACACCGGGGAGCTGTTTTTT
TRBV28	NA	TRBJ1-3	few	CASSLSPEAGNTIYF	TGTGCCAGCAGTTTATCCCCTGAGGCAGGAAACACCATATATTTT
TRBV6-5	NA	TRBJ1-2	NA	CASSYFGRAGGGYTF	TGTGCCAGCAGTTACTTCGGCAGGGCTGGGGGTGGCTACACCTTC
TRBV4-2	NA	TRBJ2-1	NA	CASSHLQYNEQFF	TGTGCCAGCAGCCACTTACAGTACAATGAGCAGTTCTTC
TRBV7-2	TRBD2	TRBJ2-3	NA	CASSGRVLTDTQYF	TGTGCCAGCAGCGGGAGGGTCCTAACAGATACGCAGTATTTT
TRBV19	NA	TRBJ1-1	few	CASSLFRITGRLSNKTEAFF	TGTGCCAGTAGCCTCTTTAGAATCACAGGGCGGTTATCGAACAAGACTGAAGCTTTCTTT
TRBV12-3/TRBV12-4	TRBD1	TRBJ1-1	NA	CASRSGTANTEAFF	TGTGCCAGCAGATCCGGGACAGCTAACACTGAAGCTTTCTTT
TRBV2	TRBD1	TRBJ2-7	few	CASSDPGTGVSDEQYF	TGTGCCAGCAGTGACCCGGGGACAGGGGTGTCGGACGAGCAGTACTTC
TRBV5-1	TRBD1	TRBJ2-3	many	CASSDGTGSSDTQYF	TGCGCCAGCAGCGACGGGACAGGGTCATCAGATACGCAGTATTTT
TRBV30	TRBD2	TRBJ2-1	few	CAWTDPTSGRAEGVYPYNEQFF	TGTGCCTGGACCGACCCGACTAGCGGGAGGGCTGAGGGCGTGTACCCCTACAATGAGCAGTTCTTC
TRBV25-1	NA	TRBJ1-1	NA	CASSSPYGHTEAFF	TGTGCCAGCAGCTCCCCGTATGGACACACTGAAGCTTTCTTT
TRBV20-1	TRBD2	TRBJ2-1	few	CSARRLAGGQSYNEQFF	TGCAGTGCCAGACGACTAGCGGGAGGACAATCCTACAATGAGCAGTTCTTC
TRBV5-1	NA	TRBJ2-5	few	CASSLETAQETQYF	TGCGCCAGCAGCTTGGAGACAGCCCAAGAGACCCAGTACTTC
TRBV1	NA	TRBJ2-1	NA	CTSSHRRTSGGDNEQFF	TGCACCAGCAGCCATCGCAGGACTAGCGGGGGGGACAATGAGCAGTTCTTC
TRBV7-9	TRBD1	TRBJ2-7	few	CASSLSGGGDEQYF	TGTGCCAGCAGCTTGTCAGGGGGCGGCGACGAGCAGTACTTC
TRBV5-1	TRBD2	TRBJ2-1	few	CASSFGRESNEQFF	TGCGCCAGCAGCTTTGGGCGGGAGAGCAATGAGCAGTTCTTC
TRBV27	TRBD1	TRBJ1-1	NA	CASSLSSRGRIERGTEAFF	TGTGCCAGCAGTCTCTCTTCCAGGGGGCGGATTGAGAGAGGCACTGAAGCTTTCTTT
TRBV15	TRBD2	TRBJ2-5	NA	CATSRGALARQQETQYF	TGTGCCACCAGCAGGGGAGCACTAGCGAGACAACAAGAGACCCAGTACTTC
TRBV7-2	NA	TRBJ2-7	many	CASSLGGQDTYEQYF	TGTGCCAGCAGCTTAGGTGGCCAGGACACCTACGAGCAGTACTTC
TRBV4-2	TRBD2	TRBJ2-1	many	CASSEGLEPGEQFF	TGTGCCAGCAGCGAAGGACTAGAGCCCGGGGAGCAGTTCTTC
TRBV6-5	NA	TRBJ1-2	few	CASSSVRDNPSNGYTF	TGTGCCAGCAGTTCGGTACGAGACAACCCGTCTAATGGCTACACCTTC
TRBV5-1	TRBD2	TRBJ2-2	NA	CASSEPGLDHTGELFF	TGCGCCAGCAGTGAACCGGGACTAGACCACACCGGGGAGCTGTTTTTT
TRBV7-9	NA	TRBJ2-3	NA	CASSLAVPGDTQYF	TGTGCCAGCAGCTTAGCGGTCCCGGGAGATACGCAGTATTTT
TRBV5-6	NA	TRBJ2-1	NA	CASSRTMLDEQFF	TGTGCCAGCAGCCGGACAATGCTTGATGAGCAGTTCTTC
TRBV20-1	NA	TRBJ2-7	NA	CSARVLGVAEQYF	TGCAGTGCTCGGGTTTTGGGGGTCGCCGAGCAGTACTTC
TRBV20-1	TRBD2	TRBJ2-7	NA	CSSMAGGPSEQYF	TGCAGCTCTATGGCGGGAGGGCCCTCTGAGCAGTACTTC
TRBV7-2	TRBD1	TRBJ2-7	NA	CASSLKGQGFYEQYF	TGTGCCAGCAGCTTAAAGGGACAGGGATTCTACGAGCAGTACTTC
TRBV5-6	NA	TRBJ2-1	many	CASSFWSETYNEQFF	TGTGCCAGCAGCTTTTGGTCAGAAACCTACAATGAGCAGTTCTTC
TRBV5-1	NA	TRBJ1-5	NA	CASSVGTVLNQPQHF	TGCGCCAGCAGCGTCGGGACGGTACTAAATCAGCCCCAGCATTTT
TRBV27	NA	TRBJ1-6	few	CASSLQGLTHSPLHF	TGTGCCAGCAGTCTACAGGGCCTAACGCATTCACCCCTCCACTTT
TRBV6-6	TRBD1	TRBJ1-5	once	CASTQGARQPQHF	TGTGCCAGCACCCAGGGGGCCCGACAGCCCCAGCATTTT